One sample yielded the 7 T cell receptor beta chains listed below, sequenced in a study of blood T cell repertoires in COVID-19. Some clones are missing from TCRdb's copy, which holds only in-frame ones; the method was immunoSEQ multiplex PCR. Here the sample spans roughly 250,000 clones, around 83% being singletons. Specimen: peripheral blood. These receptors were obtained from a woman in her 50s with acute or convalescent COVID-19.

A note on this clone: At one end, the junction sequence differs from germline, possibly due to a read error. The rearrangement links TRBV30 to TRBJ2-2, with 9 bases matching TRBD1. Germline lookup yields CDR1 GTSNPN and CDR2 SVGIG (reference sequence). The length of the CDR3 is 15 residues. The chain's CDR3 is CAWKGQGLNSGELFF. The CDR3 DNA reads TGTGCCTGGAAGGGACAGGGACTGAACTCCGGGGAGCTGTTTTTT.

Worth noting for this clone: The sample holds other DNA sequences that translate to the same CDR3. The J gene is TRBJ2-3, the V gene TRBV9, with a tentative D call TRBD2 (7 bases). This CDR3 has 14 amino acids. With 3 bases removed from V and 6 bases from J, the gap between germline ends came to 14 bases. CDR1 SGDLS and CDR2 YYNGEE come from the germline V gene. The CDR3 DNA reads as TGTGCCAGCAGCGAGGGGGGGACAACTGATACGCAGTATTTT. Residues: CASSEGGTTDTQYF.

The chain carries TRBV2 and TRBJ1-3; 7 bases fit TRBD1. V shed 6 bases, J shed 4 bases, and the junction held 3 bases outside the gene matches. This CDR3 has 13 residues. Germline-derived CDR1 and CDR2 are SNHLY and FYNNEI. The CDR3 is CASRLDRGNTIYF. The CDR3 region has the DNA TGTGCCAGCAGGCTGGACAGGGGAAACACCATATATTTT.

The chain links TRBV7-3 to TRBJ2-2; 9 bases fit TRBD1. After removal of 1 base from V and 6 bases from J, the junction contained 12 bases not matched to a gene. CDR1 is SGHTA and CDR2 is FQGTGA in the germline V gene. This CDR3 contains 18 residues. CDR3 nucleotides: TGTGCCAGCAGCTTAAATCCCCTCGGGACAGGGCTAGCCGGGGAGCTGTTTTTT. Protein: CASSLNPLGTGLAGELFF.

This clone was seen once. This rearrangement joins TRBV7-2 to TRBJ2-3, with TRBD2 identical over 12 bases. The CDR3 has 17 residues. Germline CDR1 reads SGHTA; CDR2 reads FQGNSA. The ends lost 3 bases at V and 1 base at J; junction bases unmatched: 5. The CDR3 here is CASSFLAGGPGTDTQYF. The CDR3 DNA reads as TGTGCCAGCAGCTTCCTAGCGGGAGGGCCGGGCACAGATACGCAGTATTTT.

This clone was found once. The chain recombines TRBV5-1 with TRBJ2-1; 8 nucleotides agree with TRBD2. CDR1 SGHRS and CDR2 YFSETQ come from the germline V gene. With 1 base clipped from V and 8 bases from J, the junction kept 8 bases outside the gene matches. CDR3 length: 15 residues. CDR3 protein: CASSLYGRALDEQFF. Here the CDR3 DNA reads TGCGCCAGCAGCTTGTACGGGAGGGCCCTCGATGAGCAGTTCTTC.

The chain carries TRBV21-1 and TRBJ1-2. TRBV21-1 counts as a pseudogene. The CDR3 consists of 17 residues. CDR3 nucleotide sequence: TGTGCCAGCAGCAAATTCCCCTCGATTCGGGGGAACTATGGCTACACCTTC. Translating gives CASSKFPSIRGNYGYTF.